This record looks at one T cell receptor beta chain sequence and its context. Germline values: CDR1 SGHNT, CDR2 YYREEE (reference sequence). V trimming: 5 bases; J trimming: 5 bases; junction bases outside the gene matches: 12. The CDR3 spans 15 residues. The sample is drawn from a study of blood T cell repertoires in COVID-19. On the study more broadly: PBMCs, B-cell-depleted T cells, or T cells were the source of the cDNA or gDNA that made up the material.

As processed by the authors: Amplification from reference gene primers served as the basis for estimated nucleated cell counts. The assay was immunoSEQ multiplex PCR, and TCRdb's table has in-frame clones only and misses some. D and trimming were read from the DNA, whereas the V and J calls and clone size are those reported in that table. Among fewer than 150,000 clones listed, around 88% were seen once. The TCR was taken from a woman aged 45-65 years who had recovered from COVID-19. Sequencing input: peripheral blood. V and J are TRBV5-4 and TRBJ2-5, with TRBD2 identical over 7 bases. The CDR3 reads CASRRDSLGGETQYF. CDR3 sequence (DNA): TGTGCCAGCAGGAGGGACTCCCTGGGGGGGGAGACCCAGTACTTC.